These 16 T cell receptor beta chains came from one sample sequenced in a study of T cell changes during pregnancy in multiple sclerosis. Clones were sequenced by immunoSEQ multiplex PCR, and TCRdb holds only the in-frame ones, with some missing. The data show more than 80,000 clones, 91% seen once. The specimen comprised peripheral blood, sampled before pregnancy. Every receptor here comes from a female donor with multiple sclerosis, enrolled in a pregnancy study.

The CDR3 bases are TGTGCCAGCAGTGCTCGAGAACAAGAGACCCAGTACTTC. This encodes CASSAREQETQYF. This chain connects TRBV2 to TRBJ2-5; D uncertain. The CDR3 is 13 residues long. CDR1 SNHLY and CDR2 FYNNEI come from the germline V gene. Trimming removed 4 bases from V and 2 bases from J, with 8 bases in between.

DNA of the CDR3: TGTGCCAGCAGGGGAGGAACTAGCGGGAGAATCGATGAGCAGTTCTTC. Its protein product is CASRGGTSGRIDEQFF. The rearrangement uses TRBV9 and TRBJ2-1, with TRBD2 matching 11 bases. The V gene's germline CDR1 is SGDLS and CDR2 YYNGEE. The ends lost 5 bases at V and 8 bases at J; junction bases unmatched: 12. CDR3 length: 16 residues.

The chain recombines TRBV28 with TRBJ2-7, with D possibly matching TRBD1 (6 bases). CDR1 and CDR2 from the germline V gene are MDHEN and SYDVKM. V was trimmed by 5 bases and J by 6 bases, leaving 20 bases between them. The CDR3 has 15 residues. The CDR3 DNA is TGTGCCAGCAGTGGTCCGACAGGTGCCCCGGCCGAGCAGTACTTC. Translating gives CASSGPTGAPAEQYF.

The V gene is TRBV5-5, the J gene TRBJ1-3; TRBD1 agrees at 7 bases. V shed 1 base, J shed 1 base, and the junction held 11 bases outside the gene matches. The CDR3 has 18 amino acids. CDR1 SGHKS and CDR2 YYEKEE come from the germline V gene (reference sequence). CDR3 loop: CASSLSLTRGLSGNTIYF. Written as DNA, the CDR3 is TGTGCCAGCAGCTTGTCGTTAACGAGGGGGCTATCTGGAAACACCATATATTTT.

In this sample, this clone turned up many times. The V gene is TRBV9, the J gene TRBJ1-1, with 9 bases aligning to TRBD1. Unmatched junction bases numbered 3, after V lost 3 bases and J lost 6 bases. The germline V gene has CDR1 SGDLS and CDR2 YYNGEE. The CDR3 consists of 13 residues. This CDR3 reads CASSGTGVSEAFF. The CDR3 coding sequence is TGTGCCAGCAGCGGGACAGGGGTCTCTGAAGCTTTCTTT.

This clone was observed a single time. The CDR3 loop is CASSALAGAYNEQFF. The CDR3, as DNA: TGTGCCAGCAGTGCCTTAGCGGGGGCCTACAATGAGCAGTTCTTC. This chain links TRBV6-4 with TRBJ2-1, with 9 nucleotides matching TRBD2. The CDR3 contains 15 residues. The germline V gene encodes CDR1 MRHNA and CDR2 SNTAGT. Trimming at V came to 4 bases and at J to 2 bases, leaving 3 bases not matched to a gene.

This clone appeared a single time. The chain recombines TRBV11-1 with TRBJ2-7, with 7 nucleotides matching TRBD2. The germline V gene has CDR1 SGHAT and CDR2 FQDESV (reference sequence). The CDR3 is 17 amino acids. V trimming: 6 bases; J trimming: 1 base; junction bases outside the gene matches: 15. The CDR3: CASSDSLLAFSSYEQYF. In DNA form, the CDR3 reads TGTGCCAGCAGTGACTCCCTACTAGCGTTTAGTTCCTACGAGCAGTACTTC.

The chain carries TRBV5-4 and TRBJ2-7; D unclear. This CDR3 spans 14 amino acids. V was shortened by 0 bases and J by 0 bases, with 7 bases between the two germline ends. Germline V gene lookup returns CDR1 SGHNT and CDR2 YYREEE (reference sequence). DNA of the CDR3: TGTGCCAGCAGCTTGGGGGCAGCCTCCTACGAGCAGTACTTC. Protein product: CASSLGAASYEQYF. Full variable domain (remainder filled in from reference TRBV5-4 and TRBJ2-7): ETGVTQSPTHLIKTRGQQVTLRCSSQSGHNTVSWYQQALGQGPQFIFQYYREEENGRGNFPPRFSGLQFPNYSSELNVNALELDDSALYLCASSLGAASYEQYFGPGTRLTVT.

The chain carries TRBV5-1 and TRBJ2-5; tentatively, D is TRBD1 (5 bases). Germline lookup yields CDR1 SGHRS and CDR2 YFSETQ. This CDR3 comprises 13 residues. Trimming removed 1 base at V and 5 bases at J, with 9 bases between. Here the CDR3 DNA reads TGCGCCAGCAGCTTGCAAACAGGCGAGACCCAGTACTTC. It is translated as CASSLQTGETQYF.

The chain is built from TRBV6-5 and TRBJ1-1; D call uncertain. Germline V lookup: CDR1 MNHEY, CDR2 SVGAGI. The CDR3 covers 15 residues. Trimming shortened V by 2 bases and J by 0 bases, and 10 bases separated the two germline ends. Here the CDR3 DNA reads TGTGCCAGCAGTTACGGGCAAGCTATGAACACTGAAGCTTTCTTT. Translated, it gives CASSYGQAMNTEAFF.

This clone occurred once. This chain links TRBV6-6 with TRBJ2-1; the match to TRBD2 covers 8 bases. The germline gives CDR1 MNHNY, CDR2 SVGAGI (reference sequence). Trimming cost V 6 bases and J 5 bases; bases outside gene matches: 12. The CDR3 is 16 residues long. The CDR3 sequence: CASRRAGGGMDNEQFF. DNA of the CDR3: TGTGCCAGCAGGCGGGCGGGGGGCGGTATGGACAATGAGCAGTTCTTC.

The rearrangement uses TRBV29-1 and TRBJ2-5; no firm D call. CDR1 and CDR2 from the germline V gene are SQVTM and ANQGSEA. The CDR3 consists of 12 residues. V was clipped by 3 bases and J by 7 bases, with 12 bases between them. The DNA for the CDR3 is TGCAGCGTTGAGAAAGGCTCGGGGACCCAGTACTTC. It yields the protein CSVEKGSGTQYF.

The genes are TRBV30 and TRBJ2-1, with 8 bases fitting TRBD2. The CDR3 sequence is 14 residues long. J gave up 7 bases and V 3 bases, and 8 bases lay outside the gene matches. Germline CDR1 reads GTSNPN; CDR2 reads SVGIG (reference sequence). The CDR3 bases are TGTGCCTGGAGCATAGTCGGGAGGGCAAATGAGCAGTTCTTC. Its protein is CAWSIVGRANEQFF.

This clone has just one count. This chain connects TRBV29-1 to TRBJ2-7; TRBD2 matches at 7 bases. Germline-derived CDR1 and CDR2 are SQVTM and ANQGSEA. This CDR3 has 12 amino acids. The trim removed 4 bases at V and 5 bases at J, leaving 5 bases unmatched. Here the CDR3 reads CSVVGRGNEQYF. The CDR3 coding sequence is TGCAGCGTTGTGGGGAGGGGCAACGAGCAGTACTTC.

The table lists this clone with a count of one. Lacking the conserved final phenylalanine or tryptophan, this CDR3 likely reflects a read error. No DNA is shown, since the ends of the CDR3 on it are uncertain; the CDR3 is the one TCRdb lists. The chain uses TRBV9 and TRBJ2-7; TRBD1 reflects the table's D call only, with no check against the DNA. CDR1 is SGDLS, CDR2 YYNGEE, per germline. Inclusive of both ends, the CDR3 amounts to 10 amino acids. CDR3 residues: CASTDRDTDD.

The V and J genes are TRBV29-1 and TRBJ1-1; 8 bases map to TRBD1. Unmatched junction bases numbered 10, after V lost 6 bases and J lost 1 base. The CDR3 consists of 15 residues. CDR1 SQVTM and CDR2 ANQGSEA come from the germline V gene. DNA of the CDR3: TGCAGCGTAAAGACTTTAACAGGGGGGAACACTGAAGCTTTCTTT. Amino acid sequence: CSVKTLTGGNTEAFF.